Sequencing of this T cell receptor beta chain was carried out in a study of blood T cell repertoires in COVID-19. At the level of the study: COVID-19 samples, acute and convalescent, were from the United States, Italy and Spain.

CDR1 and CDR2 from the germline V gene are SGHRS and YFSETQ. V lost 5 bases and J 5 bases, leaving 19 bases between the germline ends. The CDR3 covers 15 residues. Assay: immunoSEQ multiplex PCR; the TCRdb copy retains only in-frame clones and omits some. Found here are over 150,000 clones, roughly 81% of them singletons; the top ten hold around 8%. The TCR comes from a woman in her sixties with COVID-19, enrolled during active disease. Specimen: peripheral blood. This chain joins TRBV5-1 and TRBJ2-5; tentative D call: TRBD1 (7 bases). The CDR3: CASREAGGGLETQYF. The CDR3, as DNA: TGCGCCAGCAGAGAGGCAGGGGGAGGCCTCGAGACCCAGTACTTC.